The 32 T cell receptor beta chains below all came from one sample that was sequenced in a study of Graves' ophthalmopathy and Graves' hyperthyroidism. From RNA, the CDR3 regions of TCR beta chains were amplified and sequenced. The first-round RT-PCR employed HTBI primers together with the Qiagen OneStep RT-PCR kit. A multiplex PCR was then performed as the second round. TCRdb re-called the multiplex PCR reads with MiXCR, one entry per CDR3 protein. Here the sample spans 900,000 to 1,200,000 distinct CDR3 sequences, about 36% being singletons. Sequencing was carried out using peripheral blood or thyroid tissue (not recorded which). The origin of the receptors is an adult man with Graves' hyperthyroidism.

This clonotype was picked up a small number of times. The rearrangement joins TRBV4-2 to TRBJ1-5; TRBD1 is a possible D gene (5 bases). The CDR3 spans 15 residues. Between the trimmed V and J ends, which lost 0 bases and 5 bases, there was a span of 11 bases. Germline lookup yields CDR1 LGHNA and CDR2 YNFKEQ. The DNA of the CDR3 is TGTGCCAGCAGCCAAGAACCCCAGGGCTATCAGCCCCAGCATTTT. It specifies CASSQEPQGYQPQHF.

This clonotype was seen at least ten times. This chain joins TRBV29-1 and TRBJ1-2; TRBD1 matches at 12 bases. The trim removed 5 bases at V and 7 bases at J, leaving 11 bases unmatched. The CDR3 length is 15 residues. Germline V gene lookup returns CDR1 SQVTM and CDR2 ANQGSEA. The CDR3 reads CSVLRDRGRFSGYTF. The CDR3 nucleotides are TGCAGCGTTCTCCGGGACAGGGGGCGATTCTCTGGCTACACCTTC.

V and J are TRBV15 and TRBJ2-5; possible D gene TRBD1, 6 bases. V gave up 0 bases and J gave up 4 bases, with 15 bases separating them. The CDR3 loop spans 16 amino acids. CDR1 is LNHNV and CDR2 is YYDKDF in the germline V gene (reference sequence). Written as DNA, the CDR3 is TGTGCCACCAGCAGAGATCAGGGGCTGGGAGCAGAGACCCAGTACTTC. Translating gives CATSRDQGLGAETQYF.

This clonotype was counted ten times or more. The V gene is TRBV7-2, the J gene TRBJ2-7; D may match TRBD1 or TRBD2 (6 bases each). CDR3 length equals 15 residues. Germline V gene sequence: CDR1 SGHTA, CDR2 FQGNSA. V lost 1 base and J 4 bases, leaving 14 bases between the germline ends. The CDR3 here is CASSLEGGVLYEQYF. CDR3 DNA: TGTGCCAGCAGCTTAGAGGGGGGAGTCCTGTACGAGCAGTACTTC.

This clonotype has a count of ten or more. The CDR3 loop reads CATSEGQEEYGYTF. For the CDR3, the DNA is TGTGCCACCAGTGAAGGACAGGAAGAATATGGCTACACCTTC. This rearrangement joins TRBV24-1 to TRBJ1-2; 7 bases map to TRBD1. The CDR3 sequence is 14 residues long. Germline CDR1 is KGHDR and CDR2 is SFDVKD. Trimming took 4 bases from V and 5 from J; bases not matched to a gene: 6.

This clonotype has at least ten counts. The J gene is TRBJ1-2, the V gene TRBV6-6; D is possibly TRBD1 (5 bases). The CDR3 is 12 residues long. V shed 6 bases and J shed 8 bases, with 13 bases lying between them. From germline, CDR1 is MNHNY and CDR2 SVGAGI (reference sequence). This CDR3 reads CASSTGTLGYTF. CDR3 in DNA: TGTGCCAGCAGCACCGGGACTCTGGGCTACACCTTC.

This clonotype was detected only once. A much larger clone differs by one base, so this may be a read error. The chain uses TRBV7-8 and TRBJ2-5; D unresolved. CDR3 size: 13 residues. Germline-derived CDR1 and CDR2 are SGHVS and FQNEAQ. The ends were cut back, 1 base at V and 5 bases at J, with 8 bases in the middle. The CDR3 coding sequence is TGTGCCAGCAGCTTAGACCCGGCGGAGACCCAGTACTTC. The encoded protein is CASSLDPAETQYF.

This clonotype was observed a few times. V and J are TRBV6-5 and TRBJ1-1; tentative D call: TRBD1 (5 bases). In germline, CDR1 is MNHEY, CDR2 SVGAGI. The CDR3 runs 15 residues. V lost 2 bases and J 1 base, leaving 11 bases between the germline ends. The CDR3 spells CASSYLGTQNTEAFF. CDR3 DNA: TGTGCCAGCAGTTACCTTGGGACGCAGAACACTGAAGCTTTCTTT.

This clonotype has only a few counts. The chain has TRBV2 and TRBJ2-7; D is undetermined. CDR1 and CDR2 (germline): SNHLY, FYNNEI. The CDR3 covers 14 residues. Trimming pared 5 bases from V and 2 bases from J, leaving 13 bases between. CDR3 in DNA: TGTGCCAGCAGTACGGTGACACTAACCTACGAGCAGTACTTC. Translating gives CASSTVTLTYEQYF.

Details on this clonotype: The final CDR3 position lacks the conserved phenylalanine or tryptophan, pointing to a likely read error. The DNA is left out, because the CDR3 cannot be placed on it with certainty; the CDR3 is given as TCRdb lists it. The rearrangement joins TRBV20-1 to TRBJ1-1. A total of 10 residues make up the CDR3, ends included. CDR1 is DFQATT, CDR2 SNEGSKA, per germline (reference sequence). CDR3 loop: CSARVKGLRY.

The chain recombines TRBV11-2 with TRBJ1-4; D gene ambiguous. Germline CDR1 reads SGHAT; CDR2 reads FQNNGV. Trimming shortened V by 1 base and J by 4 bases, and 10 bases separated the two germline ends. This CDR3 region has 15 residues. The CDR3: CASSLGTSRNEKLFF. The DNA for the CDR3 is TGTGCCAGCAGCTTAGGGACGTCTCGTAATGAAAAACTGTTTTTT.

The V gene is TRBV29-1, the J gene TRBJ2-5; TRBD1 aligns across 9 bases. The germline V gene has CDR1 SQVTM and CDR2 ANQGSEA. The CDR3 consists of 13 residues. J was trimmed by 5 bases and V by 3 bases; bases with no gene match: 4. The CDR3 sequence is CSVDDRGSETQYF. CDR3 coding DNA: TGCAGCGTTGACGACAGGGGGTCTGAGACCCAGTACTTC.

With regard to this clonotype: A much more abundant neighbour one base away suggests this may be a read error. The rearrangement joins TRBV10-3 to TRBJ2-6; a weak D match, TRBD2 (5 bases). Germline assignment: CDR1 ENHRY and CDR2 SYGVKD. CDR3 size: 15 residues. Trimming took off 3 bases at V and 1 base at J, with 7 bases between the two ends. The CDR3 nucleotides read TGTGCCATCAGTGAAGCGGAATCTGGGGCCAACGTCCTGACTTTC. Translating gives CAISEAESGANVLTF.

The chain is built from TRBV7-2 and TRBJ1-6; 8 nucleotides match TRBD1. Trimming at V came to 3 bases and at J to 12 bases, leaving 10 bases not matched to a gene. This CDR3 has 15 residues. CDR1 is SGHTA and CDR2 is FQGNSA in the germline V gene. The CDR3 DNA reads TGTGCCAGCAGCTTGGGGGACAGGCCAACCGGACCCCTCCACTTT. It encodes CASSLGDRPTGPLHF.

Only one count was recorded for this clonotype. The CDR3: CARVQGADNSPLHF. DNA of the CDR3: TGTGCTAGAGTGCAGGGGGCTGATAATTCACCCCTCCACTTT. The genes are TRBV25-1 and TRBJ1-6; 8 bases agree with TRBD1. Per germline, CDR1 MGHDK and CDR2 SYGVNS. CDR3 length: 14 residues.

This clonotype showed up many times. This sequence joins TRBV5-1 and TRBJ1-1; D possibly corresponds to TRBD1 (5 bases). The CDR3 is 12 amino acids. Germline V gene lookup returns CDR1 SGHRS and CDR2 YFSETQ. V was shortened by 7 bases and J by 1 base, with 8 bases between the two germline ends. CDR3 coding DNA: TGCGCCAGCTGGGGGGGGAACACTGAAGCTTTCTTT. Amino acids: CASWGGNTEAFF.

The V call is TRBV7-2, the J call TRBJ2-2; a weak D match, TRBD2 (6 bases). There are 16 residues in the CDR3. The V and J ends lost 2 bases and 2 bases respectively, with 12 bases between them. Germline CDR1 reads SGHTA; CDR2 reads FQGNSA. The CDR3 DNA follows: TGTGCCAGCAGCTTACTTCGGGGGAGTAACACCGGGGAGCTGTTTTTT. Residues: CASSLLRGSNTGELFF.

V gene TRBV29-1 combines with J gene TRBJ1-1; 10 nucleotides align to TRBD1. The germline V gene encodes CDR1 SQVTM and CDR2 ANQGSEA. V shed 3 bases and J 3 bases; nucleotides not matched to a gene: 4. The CDR3 is 14 residues long. CDR3 in DNA: TGCAGCGTTGATCTGGACAGGGGGGACACTGAAGCTTTCTTT. This encodes CSVDLDRGDTEAFF. The whole variable domain, filled in from reference TRBV29-1 and TRBJ1-1, reads SAVISQKPSRDICQRGTSLTIQCQVDSQVTMMFWYRQQPGQSLTLIATANQGSEATYESGFVIDKFPISRPNLTFSTLTVSNMSPEDSSIYLCSVDLDRGDTEAFFGQGTRLTVV.

This clonotype was observed many times. DNA of the CDR3: TGTGCCATCTTAGGGCTTGGAAACACCATATATTTT. This translates into CAILGLGNTIYF. This chain uses TRBV10-3 with TRBJ1-3, with D hard to call. The CDR3 has 12 amino acids. Trimming removed 8 bases at V and 3 bases at J, with 8 bases between. The germline CDR1 and CDR2 sequences are ENHRY and SYGVKD.

This clonotype occurred many times. The chain combines TRBV7-9 with TRBJ1-1, with a weak D call TRBD1 (5 bases). Trimming pared 7 bases from V and 4 bases from J, leaving 19 bases between. The CDR3 sequence is 15 residues long. Germline V gene sequence: CDR1 SEHNR, CDR2 FQNEAQ (reference sequence). CDR3 nucleotides: TGTGCCAGCACCGCCGCGAGAGGGGCCCTCACTGAAGCTTTCTTT. Translation gives CASTAARGALTEAFF.

This clonotype has a handful of counts. The V call is TRBV24-1, the J call TRBJ1-5; D might be TRBD1 (6 bases). Germline values: CDR1 KGHDR, CDR2 SFDVKD. Trimming took off 7 bases at V and 6 bases at J, with 12 bases between the two ends. This CDR3 comprises 13 residues. CDR3: CATSPGQTQPQHF. As DNA, the CDR3 is TGTGCCACCAGCCCGGGACAAACTCAGCCCCAGCATTTT.

The chain joins TRBV15 to TRBJ2-7, with D tentatively TRBD1 or TRBD2 (5 bases each). The CDR3 has 15 amino acids. CDR1 is LNHNV, CDR2 YYDKDF, per germline (reference sequence). With 4 bases removed from V and 0 bases from J, the gap between germline ends came to 13 bases. CDR3 DNA sequence: TGTGCCACCAGCACCGAGGGACGAAGCTCCTACGAGCAGTACTTC. It specifies CATSTEGRSSYEQYF.

This clonotype has a count of ten or more. The V gene is TRBV7-9, the J gene TRBJ2-2; tentatively, D is TRBD1 or TRBD2 (5 bases each). CDR3 length: 16 amino acids. Trimming removed 5 bases from V and 1 base from J, with 14 bases in between. The germline CDR1 and CDR2 sequences are SEHNR and FQNEAQ (reference sequence). The CDR3 loop is CASSEQGRENTGELFF. The CDR3 coding sequence is TGTGCCAGCAGCGAGCAGGGACGGGAGAACACCGGGGAGCTGTTTTTT.

The chain couples TRBV29-1 to TRBJ2-3, with TRBD2 matching 12 bases. Germline V lookup: CDR1 SQVTM, CDR2 ANQGSEA. CDR3 length: 16 residues. Trimming cost V 2 bases and J 5 bases; bases outside gene matches: 8. For the CDR3, the DNA is TGCAGCGTTGAATCCCAGACTAGCGGGAGCGGAGATACGCAGTATTTT. It translates to CSVESQTSGSGDTQYF.

The chain has TRBV29-1 and TRBJ1-2; D remains ambiguous. The ends were cut back, 0 bases at V and 4 bases at J, with 18 bases in the middle. CDR3 size: 16 residues. Per the germline V gene, CDR1 is SQVTM and CDR2 is ANQGSEA. The CDR3, as DNA: TGCAGCGTTGAAGAGAGATCGGGCCGGGCTTCCTATGGCTACACCTTC. Its translation: CSVEERSGRASYGYTF.

Comment on this clonotype: One base away lies a much larger clone, so this may be a sequencing read error. V is TRBV19 and J is TRBJ1-1; no clear D gene. The CDR3 has 15 amino acids. Between the trimmed V and J ends, which lost 1 base and 4 bases, there was a span of 13 bases. Germline loops: CDR1 LNHDA, CDR2 SQIVND (reference sequence). CDR3 in amino acids: CASSIGRVRSTEAFF. The CDR3 coding sequence is TGTGCCAGTAGTATAGGTCGGGTCAGAAGCACTGAAGCTTTCTTT. Combining the CDR3 with reference TRBV19 and TRBJ1-1 gives the whole variable domain DGGITQSPKYLFRKEGQNVTLSCEQNLNHDAMYWYRQDPGQGLRLIYYSQIVNDFQKGDIAEGYSVSREKKESFPLTVTSAQKNPTAFYLCASSIGRVRSTEAFFGQGTRLTVV.

This clonotype was observed at least ten times. This sequence joins TRBV14 and TRBJ2-7; D possibly corresponds to TRBD1 (6 bases). This CDR3 has 16 amino acids. Germline V lookup: CDR1 SGHDN, CDR2 FVKESK. The V end lost 4 bases, the J end lost 1 base, and 17 bases lay between the germline ends. CDR3 sequence (DNA): TGTGCCAGCAGCCGGTCCGGGACAACTATTTCCTACGAGCAGTACTTC. This encodes CASSRSGTTISYEQYF.

This clonotype was observed many times. This chain uses TRBV2 with TRBJ1-4; D is unclear. CDR1 SNHLY and CDR2 FYNNEI come from the germline V gene. CDR3 size: 14 residues. V lost 8 bases and J lost 10, with 20 bases in between. CDR3 nucleotide sequence: TGTGCCAGCGGAAACACTCGTGGAGAGGCAAAACTGTTTTTT. It is translated as CASGNTRGEAKLFF.

V and J are TRBV10-3 and TRBJ2-5, with 7 nucleotides matching TRBD1. The CDR3 runs to 13 residues. Trimming removed 11 bases from V and 2 bases from J; junction bases left unmatched: 8. Germline V gene data show CDR1 as ENHRY and CDR2 as SYGVKD. In nucleotides, the CDR3 is TGTGCCGGCCTCGGACAGGCGCAAGAGACCCAGTACTTC. It codes for CAGLGQAQETQYF.

This clonotype was recorded many times. The chain joins TRBV7-8 to TRBJ1-6, with 9 bases aligning to TRBD1. Germline V gives CDR1 SGHVS, CDR2 FQNEAQ. This CDR3 has 16 residues. The trim removed 5 bases at V and 8 bases at J, leaving 10 bases unmatched. CDR3 protein: CASSQPGQGLYSPLHF. DNA for the CDR3: TGTGCCAGCAGCCAACCGGGACAGGGACTTTATTCACCCCTCCACTTT.

This clonotype has just one count. Mismatch with germline at one junction end may stem from a read error. The chain has TRBV6-5 and TRBJ2-7; D is unresolved. This CDR3 spans 14 amino acids. Germline V gene lookup returns CDR1 MNHEY and CDR2 SVGAGI. The CDR3 is CASSYSGGSYERYF. In nucleotides, the CDR3 is TGTGCCAGCAGTTACTCGGGCGGCTCCTACGAGCGGTACTTC.

V gene TRBV11-1 combines with J gene TRBJ2-3, with D tentatively TRBD1 (6 bases). The CDR3 covers 17 residues. Germline assignment: CDR1 SGHAT and CDR2 FQDESV (reference sequence). Trimming cost V 3 bases and J 5 bases, with 21 bases left between them. DNA of the CDR3: TGTGCCAGCAGCTTCCCTGCCCGGGACACAGAAGGAGATACGCAGTATTTT. Translated, it gives CASSFPARDTEGDTQYF.